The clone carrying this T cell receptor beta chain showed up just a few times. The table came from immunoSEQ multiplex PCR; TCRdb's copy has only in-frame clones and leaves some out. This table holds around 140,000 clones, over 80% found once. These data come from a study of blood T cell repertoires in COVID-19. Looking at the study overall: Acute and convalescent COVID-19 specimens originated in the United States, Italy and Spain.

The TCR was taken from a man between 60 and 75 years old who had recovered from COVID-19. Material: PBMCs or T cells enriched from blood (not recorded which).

CDR3: CASSPRGSPSGNTIYF. The CDR3 region has the DNA TGTGCCAGCAGCCCAAGGGGGTCCCCCTCTGGAAACACCATATATTTT. The chain links TRBV3-1 (or the pseudogene TRBV3-2) to TRBJ1-3, with D maybe TRBD1 (6 bases). CDR3 length: 16 residues. Per the germline V gene, CDR1 is LGHDT and CDR2 is YNNKEL (reference sequence). Trimming left V 4 bases short and J 0 bases short, with 13 bases between.